These 5 T cell receptor beta chains were all obtained from the same sample, sequenced in a study of T cell changes during pregnancy in multiple sclerosis. Some clones are missing from TCRdb's copy, which holds only in-frame ones; the method was immunoSEQ multiplex PCR. Of 90,000 to 95,000 clones in the sample, about 91% were seen once. The sample consisted of peripheral blood, taken before pregnancy. The receptors derive from a female donor with multiple sclerosis, enrolled in a pregnancy study.

The V and J genes are TRBV6-6 and TRBJ2-7; no clear D gene. The ends were cut back, 5 bases at V and 6 bases at J, with 11 bases in the middle. Germline CDR1 reads MNHNY; CDR2 reads SVGAGI (reference sequence). The CDR3 has 12 residues. The CDR3 spells CASSPFSGEQYF. CDR3 coding DNA: TGTGCCAGCAGTCCGTTTTCAGGCGAGCAGTACTTC.

This clone was counted a few times. The rearrangement joins TRBV27 to TRBJ1-6, with 7 positions matching TRBD1. The CDR3 is made up of 13 amino acids. Germline V gene data show CDR1 as MNHEY and CDR2 as SMNVEV (reference sequence). V shed 7 bases, J shed 10 bases, and the junction held 7 bases outside the gene matches. The CDR3 DNA reads as TGTGCCAGCAAGACAGGGTGGGGATCACCCCTCCACTTT. It translates to CASKTGWGSPLHF.

The CDR3 spells CASSLLGPGRPQHF. CDR3 in DNA: TGTGCCAGCAGTTTATTGGGGCCGGGTCGTCCCCAGCATTTT. The rearrangement joins TRBV28 to TRBJ1-5, with D possibly being TRBD1 (5 bases). The CDR3 runs to 14 residues. Germline CDR1 and CDR2: MDHEN and SYDVKM. Trimming pared 1 base from V and 10 bases from J, leaving 14 bases between. Variable domain in full (rest from reference TRBV28 and TRBJ1-5): DVKVTQSSRYLVKRTGEKVFLECVQDMDHENMFWYRQDPGLGLRLIYFSYDVKMKEKGDIPEGYSVSREKKERFSLILESASTNQTSMYLCASSLLGPGRPQHFGDGTRLSIL.

This chain links TRBV19 with TRBJ2-7, with 9 bases fitting TRBD2. The CDR3 covers 15 residues. Germline V lookup: CDR1 LNHDA, CDR2 SQIVND (reference sequence). V dropped 3 bases and J dropped 4; count of bases not matched to a gene: 7. CDR3 in amino acids: CASSIEPSGIYEQYF. CDR3 nucleotides: TGTGCCAGTAGTATCGAGCCTAGCGGGATATACGAGCAGTACTTC.

The rearrangement uses TRBV4-2 and TRBJ1-4, with D unclear. Trimming took 0 bases from V and 0 from J, leaving 11 bases between them. From germline, CDR1 is LGHNA and CDR2 YNFKEQ. The CDR3 is made up of 17 amino acids. In DNA form, the CDR3 reads TGTGCCAGCAGCCAAGATTCGCCAGAAACAACTAATGAAAAACTGTTTTTT. This sequence encodes CASSQDSPETTNEKLFF.